One sample yielded the 19 T cell receptor beta chains listed below, sequenced in a study of cytomegalovirus exposure and HLA in healthy donors. This PCR relied on a set of 60 Vbeta primers and 13 Jbeta primers. Assay used: immunoSEQ multiplex PCR; TCRdb lists only in-frame clones, some missing. Of 130,000 to 150,000 clones in the sample, roughly three quarters were seen once. Material for sequencing was PBMCs. These receptors were collected from a male donor in good health and CMV-seronegative.

The V gene is TRBV7-9, the J gene TRBJ1-1; 7 bases fit TRBD1. The length of the CDR3 is 16 residues. CDR1 is SEHNR, CDR2 FQNEAQ, per germline (reference sequence). The J segment lost 1 base and the V segment lost 5 bases, leaving 10 bases of the junction unmatched. Here the CDR3 DNA reads TGTGCCAGCAGCGCTCGCACGGGACAGCCGAACACTGAAGCTTTCTTT. Encoded protein: CASSARTGQPNTEAFF.

V and J are TRBV13 and TRBJ1-3, with D possibly TRBD1 on 6 matching bases. The CDR3 covers 16 residues. CDR1 PRHDT and CDR2 FYEKMQ come from the germline V gene (reference sequence). Trimming removed 6 bases at V and 0 bases at J, with 15 bases between. DNA of the CDR3: TGTGCCAGCAGTGTCAGAACAGGGCTCTCTGGAAACACCATATATTTT. This codes for CASSVRTGLSGNTIYF.

The rearrangement joins TRBV19 to TRBJ2-1; TRBD1 agrees at 9 bases. Trimming at V came to 6 bases and at J to 8 bases, leaving 5 bases not matched to a gene. The germline V gene has CDR1 LNHDA and CDR2 SQIVND (reference sequence). This CDR3 region has 13 residues. The CDR3 DNA reads as TGTGCCAGTAGCCCAACAGGGGGCTATGAGCAGTTCTTC. Its protein product is CASSPTGGYEQFF.

This chain connects TRBV30 to TRBJ2-7; D might be TRBD2 (5 bases). V lost 0 bases, J lost 2 bases, and 14 bases lay in between. CDR1 is GTSNPN, CDR2 SVGIG, per germline (reference sequence). The CDR3 is 15 residues long. In DNA form, the CDR3 reads TGTGCCTGGAGTGTGGAGACTACTCCTACCTACGAGCAGTACTTC. Its translation is CAWSVETTPTYEQYF. The full variable domain, with the rest looked up from reference TRBV30 and TRBJ2-7, is SQTIHQWPATLVQPVGSPLSLECTVEGTSNPNLYWYRQAAGRGLQLLFYSVGIGQISSEVPQNLSASRPQDRQFILSSKKLLLSDSGFYLCAWSVETTPTYEQYFGPGTRLTVT.

V usage is TRBV28 and J usage is TRBJ1-5, with TRBD1 identical over 9 bases. CDR3 length: 15 residues. CDR1 is MDHEN, CDR2 SYDVKM, per germline. The V and J ends lost 2 bases and 4 bases, in that order; junction bases with no gene match: 3. The CDR3 loop is CASSLGQGLNQPQHF. The DNA for the CDR3 is TGTGCCAGCAGTTTAGGACAGGGGCTTAATCAGCCCCAGCATTTT.

This chain connects TRBV5-1 to TRBJ2-3, with 9 bases matching TRBD1. From germline, CDR1 is SGHRS and CDR2 YFSETQ. The CDR3 consists of 14 residues. The V segment lost 4 bases and the J segment 3 bases; nucleotides outside the gene matches: 3. The DNA of the CDR3 is TGCGCCAGCAGCCGGGACAGGGAGACAGATACGCAGTATTTT. Encoded protein: CASSRDRETDTQYF.

V usage is TRBV12-1 and J usage is TRBJ2-5; the table's D call TRBD2 went unverified against the DNA. TRBV12-1 is a listed pseudogene. The CDR3 is 14 amino acids. Here the CDR3 reads CASSKSGAVETQYF. The CDR3 DNA sequence: TGTGCCAGCAGCAAAAGCGGCGCCGTTGAGACCCAGTACTTC.

The DNA of the CDR3 is TGTGCCAGCAGGCCAACCTCGACAGGCGCTGAAGCTTTCTTT. Protein product: CASRPTSTGAEAFF. The genes are TRBV2 and TRBJ1-1; weak D call: TRBD1 (6 bases). V gave up 6 bases and J gave up 6 bases, with 17 bases separating them. Germline loops: CDR1 SNHLY, CDR2 FYNNEI. The CDR3 spans 14 residues. Supplemented by reference TRBV2 and TRBJ1-1, the full variable domain reads EPEVTQTPSHQVTQMGQEVILRCVPISNHLYFYWYRQILGQKVEFLVSFYNNEISEKSEIFDDQFSVERPDGSNFTLKIRSTKLEDSAMYFCASRPTSTGAEAFFGQGTRLTVV.

On this clone itself: The junction does not match germline at one end; this may be a read error. The chain employs TRBV7-2 and TRBJ1-1; TRBD1 matches 10 bases. Germline V CDR1 and CDR2: SGHTA, FQGNSA. The CDR3 totals 16 residues. The CDR3 here is CVSSSTGGAGLTEAFF. The CDR3 DNA is TGTGTCAGCAGCTCGACAGGGGGCGCGGGTCTCACTGAAGCTTTCTTT. The entire variable domain, with the rest obtained from reference TRBV7-2 and TRBJ1-1, is as follows: GAGVSQSPSNKVTEKGKDVELRCDPISGHTALYWYRQSLGQGLEFLIYFQGNSAPDKSGLPSDRFSAERTGGSVSTLTIQRTQQEDSAVYLCVSSSTGGAGLTEAFFGQGTRLTVV.

This sequence joins TRBV11-2 and TRBJ2-3; TRBD2 aligns across 10 bases. The CDR3 contains 18 residues. The germline V gene encodes CDR1 SGHAT and CDR2 FQNNGV. J lost 4 bases, V lost 7 bases, and 17 bases had no gene match. Here the CDR3 reads CASNSKWTSGRGADTQYF. The CDR3 bases are TGTGCCAGCAACTCCAAATGGACTAGCGGTAGAGGCGCAGATACGCAGTATTTT.

The chain links TRBV6-6 to TRBJ2-5; TRBD1 matches at 10 bases. In germline, CDR1 is MNHNY, CDR2 SVGAGI (reference sequence). V lost 2 bases to trimming and J lost 4 bases; unmatched junction nucleotides: 7. CDR3 length equals 16 residues. The CDR3 region has the DNA TGTGCCAGCAGTTACCTCAGGACAGGGGGGGCAGAGACCCAGTACTTC. Translation gives CASSYLRTGGAETQYF.

This CDR3 is CAWSEFNRENTF. The CDR3 DNA sequence: TGTGCCTGGAGTGAATTTAACAGGGAAAACACCTTC. The chain has TRBV30 and TRBJ1-2; D might be TRBD1 (6 bases). Trimming shortened V by 1 base and J by 12 bases, and 15 bases separated the two germline ends. The CDR3 consists of 12 residues. The germline CDR1 and CDR2 sequences are GTSNPN and SVGIG (reference sequence). Based on the CDR3 plus reference TRBV30 and TRBJ1-2, the full variable domain is SQTIHQWPATLVQPVGSPLSLECTVEGTSNPNLYWYRQAAGRGLQLLFYSVGIGQISSEVPQNLSASRPQDRQFILSSKKLLLSDSGFYLCAWSEFNRENTFGSGTRLTVV.

A few counts support this clone. The rearrangement uses TRBV2 and TRBJ2-7; a weak D match, TRBD2 (5 bases). Between the trimmed V and J ends, which lost 1 base and 0 bases, there was a span of 10 bases. CDR1 SNHLY and CDR2 FYNNEI come from the germline V gene. The CDR3 has 15 amino acids. The CDR3 coding sequence is TGTGCCAGCAGTGAAGTGCCTGGGAGCTCCTACGAGCAGTACTTC. As protein: CASSEVPGSSYEQYF.

The rearrangement uses TRBV9 and TRBJ2-3, with a weak D call TRBD2 (5 bases). Per germline, CDR1 SGDLS and CDR2 YYNGEE. V lost 0 bases, J lost 0 bases, and 8 bases lay in between. This CDR3 contains 15 residues. The CDR3 DNA is TGTGCCAGCAGCGTAGCTAGCCTAAGCACAGATACGCAGTATTTT. Translating gives CASSVASLSTDTQYF. The whole variable domain, filled in from reference TRBV9 and TRBJ2-3, reads DSGVTQTPKHLITATGQRVTLRCSPRSGDLSVYWYQQSLDQGLQFLIQYYNGEERAKGNILERFSAQQFPDLHSELNLSSLELGDSALYFCASSVASLSTDTQYFGPGTRLTVL.

The chain recombines TRBV7-3 with TRBJ2-1, with TRBD2 as a possible D gene (5 bases). CDR1 SGHTA and CDR2 FQGTGA come from the germline V gene. This CDR3 is 15 amino acids long. V was trimmed by 1 base and J by 2 bases, leaving 9 bases between them. CDR3 nucleotide sequence: TGTGCCAGCAGCTTAATGGTCGGGGCCTACAATGAGCAGTTCTTC. It encodes CASSLMVGAYNEQFF.

V gene TRBV2 combines with J gene TRBJ2-5; TRBD1 might be the D (5 bases). Germline CDR1 is SNHLY and CDR2 is FYNNEI. The CDR3 has 16 amino acids. The V end was cut by 3 bases, the J end by 7 bases, with 21 bases between. The CDR3 sequence is CASSDSQGRTRLTQYF. The CDR3 DNA sequence: TGTGCCAGCAGTGACTCGCAGGGCAGGACAAGATTGACCCAGTACTTC. Full variable domain (outside the CDR3, taken from reference TRBV2 and TRBJ2-5): EPEVTQTPSHQVTQMGQEVILRCVPISNHLYFYWYRQILGQKVEFLVSFYNNEISEKSEIFDDQFSVERPDGSNFTLKIRSTKLEDSAMYFCASSDSQGRTRLTQYFGPGTRLLVL.

This clone was recorded a few times. The chain carries TRBV11-2 and TRBJ2-1; TRBD2 matches at 10 bases. The length of the CDR3 is 16 residues. The J segment lost 5 bases and the V segment lost 3 bases, leaving 7 bases of the junction unmatched. Germline values: CDR1 SGHAT, CDR2 FQNNGV. The CDR3 bases are TGTGCCAGCAGCTTGAGATTAGCGGGGGGAGACAATGAGCAGTTCTTC. As protein: CASSLRLAGGDNEQFF. Supplemented by reference TRBV11-2 and TRBJ2-1, the full variable domain reads EAGVAQSPRYKIIEKRQSVAFWCNPISGHATLYWYQQILGQGPKLLIQFQNNGVVDDSQLPKDRFSAERLKGVDSTLKIQPAKLEDSAVYLCASSLRLAGGDNEQFFGPGTRLTVL.

This clone was found once. The chain links TRBV28 to TRBJ2-1; D unresolved. CDR1 and CDR2 from the germline V gene are MDHEN and SYDVKM. The CDR3 has 12 residues. V lost 5 bases to trimming and J lost 7 bases, with 9 bases between them. The CDR3 coding sequence is TGTGCCAGCAGTCAGACAAGGAATGAGCAGTTCTTC. The encoded protein is CASSQTRNEQFF.

The chain combines TRBV7-3 with TRBJ2-1; the D gene is possibly TRBD1 (5 bases). The CDR3 runs to 16 residues. The germline V gene has CDR1 SGHTA and CDR2 FQGTGA. V lost 4 bases to trimming and J lost 8 bases, with 21 bases between them. The CDR3 coding sequence is TGTGCCAGCAGCTCACAAGGGGCTAGTGGAATGGATGAGCAGTTCTTC. Translation: CASSSQGASGMDEQFF.